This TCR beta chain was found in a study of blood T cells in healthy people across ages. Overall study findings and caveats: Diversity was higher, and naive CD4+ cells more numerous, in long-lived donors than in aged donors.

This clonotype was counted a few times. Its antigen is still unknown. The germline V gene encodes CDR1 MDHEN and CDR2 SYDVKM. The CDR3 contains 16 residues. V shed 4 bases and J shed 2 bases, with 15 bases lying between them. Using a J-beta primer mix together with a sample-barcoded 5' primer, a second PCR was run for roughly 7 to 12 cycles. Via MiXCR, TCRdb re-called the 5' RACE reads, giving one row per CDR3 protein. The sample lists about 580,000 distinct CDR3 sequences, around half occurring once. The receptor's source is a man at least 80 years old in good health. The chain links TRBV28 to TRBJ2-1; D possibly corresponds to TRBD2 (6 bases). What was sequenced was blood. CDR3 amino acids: CASSSPGTLPYNEQFF. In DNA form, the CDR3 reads TGTGCCAGCAGTTCCCCCGGGACTCTCCCCTACAATGAGCAGTTCTTC.